Shown below are 18 T cell receptor beta chains from a single sample sequenced in a study of blood T cells in healthy people across ages. Then a second PCR, running roughly 7 to 11 cycles, was carried out with a sample-barcoded 5' primer and a J-beta primer mix. TCRdb passed the 5' RACE reads through MiXCR, listing each CDR3 protein once. Of 800,000 or so distinct CDR3 sequences listed, 20% to 30% were seen once; the top ten hold approximately 4%. This same sample was also part of a study on T cells of mothers and their children.

Sequenced: blood. All receptors derive from a boy under 18 in good health.

This clonotype was detected ten times or more. The chain links TRBV5-5 to TRBJ2-2; the D gene is possibly TRBD1 (6 bases). V was pared by 2 bases and J by 1 base, with 12 bases between. The CDR3 loop spans 16 amino acids. The germline gives CDR1 SGHKS, CDR2 YYEKEE (reference sequence). The CDR3 nucleotides are TGTGCCAGCAGCTTAAACAGGGAGTGGAACACCGGGGAGCTGTTTTTT. It is translated as CASSLNREWNTGELFF.

This clonotype was found a few times. This chain joins TRBV4-3 and TRBJ2-5; tentative D call: TRBD1 (5 bases). The DNA end is more similar to TRBJ2-7, so the J call may be wrong. The CDR3 length is 15 residues. Looked up from germline, CDR1 is LGHNA and CDR2 is YSLEER. CDR3 bases: TGCGCCAGCAGCCAAGATGGGGCGACGTGGAGCGAGCAGTACTTC. It codes for CASSQDGATWSEQYF.

V gene TRBV20-1 combines with J gene TRBJ1-5; D uncertain. Germline CDR1 and CDR2: DFQATT and SNEGSKA (reference sequence). V was cut by 3 bases and J by 4 bases, with 7 bases left in between. The CDR3 is 12 amino acids. The CDR3 bases are TGCAGTGCTAGGTCGGCGAATCAGCCCCAGCATTTT. Translation: CSARSANQPQHF.

This rearrangement joins TRBV20-1 to TRBJ2-1; 10 bases are a match to TRBD2. CDR3 length: 14 amino acids. Germline values: CDR1 DFQATT, CDR2 SNEGSKA (reference sequence). V lost 3 bases, J lost 3 bases, and 2 bases stayed unmatched. Written as DNA, the CDR3 is TGCAGTGCTAGTGGGACTAGCGACTACAATGAGCAGTTCTTC. It yields the protein CSASGTSDYNEQFF.

For the CDR3, the DNA is TGTGCCAGCAGTTCAGGTTTCGGGGAGCTGTTTTTT. Translated, it gives CASSSGFGELFF. The chain recombines TRBV6-5 with TRBJ2-2; D gene uncertain. Germline CDR1 and CDR2: MNHEY and SVGAGI. Trimming left V 4 bases short and J 7 bases short, with 7 bases between. This CDR3 contains 12 residues.

There are a few counts of this clonotype. The V gene is TRBV6-5, the J gene TRBJ2-1; 11 bases map to TRBD2. The germline V gene encodes CDR1 MNHEY and CDR2 SVGAGI. There are 16 residues in the CDR3. V was clipped by 6 bases and J by 5 bases; unmatched bases: 9. The CDR3 bases are TGTGCCAGCAGCTTCTCGACGGGACTAGCGGACAATGAGCAGTTCTTC. It is translated as CASSFSTGLADNEQFF.

This clonotype has only a few counts. This chain connects TRBV2 to TRBJ2-3; D remains unclear. The CDR3 runs 16 residues. Trimming removed 6 bases from V and 0 bases from J, with 16 bases in between. The germline gives CDR1 SNHLY, CDR2 FYNNEI. CDR3 nucleotides: TGTGCCAGCAGCGACGGGCTGAGTGCTAGCACAGATACGCAGTATTTT. This gives the protein CASSDGLSASTDTQYF.

This clonotype was seen a few times. The V and J genes are TRBV29-1 and TRBJ1-2, with D possibly being TRBD1 (5 bases). CDR1 is SQVTM and CDR2 is ANQGSEA in the germline V gene. V lost 6 bases and J 8 bases, leaving 19 bases between the germline ends. The CDR3 loop spans 13 amino acids. The CDR3 sequence: CSVPAGQGKGYTF. The CDR3 coding sequence is TGCAGCGTCCCGGCGGGGCAGGGCAAGGGCTACACCTTC.

The V gene is TRBV20-1, the J gene TRBJ1-1; D perhaps matches TRBD1 (6 bases). Germline V gives CDR1 DFQATT, CDR2 SNEGSKA (reference sequence). Trimming stripped 5 bases from V and 11 bases from J, with 15 bases between. This CDR3 is built from 11 residues. The CDR3 region is CSALRDKQAFF. CDR3 nucleotides: TGCAGTGCTCTAAGGGACAAGCAGGCTTTCTTT.

The V call is TRBV7-2, the J call TRBJ2-5, with D possibly TRBD2 on 6 matching bases. Near its end, the DNA agrees better with TRBJ2-7, so the J call may be wrong. The germline gives CDR1 SGHTA, CDR2 FQGNSA. The CDR3 spans 14 residues. The CDR3 nucleotides read TGTGCCAGCAGCTTAGCCGGGAGTCAGGACGAGCAGTACTTC. Encoded protein: CASSLAGSQDEQYF.

This clonotype turned up a few times. The chain couples TRBV18 to TRBJ2-1, with D possibly matching TRBD2 (5 bases). Germline V gene lookup returns CDR1 KGHSH and CDR2 LQKENI. Between the trimmed V and J ends, which lost 3 bases and 7 bases, there was a span of 16 bases. The CDR3 extends over 15 amino acids. The CDR3 DNA reads TGTGCCAGCTCACCCCGTCGGGGAGTAGGGAATGAGCAGTTCTTC. Its translation: CASSPRRGVGNEQFF.

The chain uses TRBV9 and TRBJ2-1, with TRBD2 as a possible D gene (5 bases). Germline loops: CDR1 SGDLS, CDR2 YYNGEE. V was cut by 0 bases and J by 0 bases, with 13 bases left in between. This CDR3 spans 17 amino acids. The CDR3: CASSVAYPGDSYNEQFF. In DNA form, the CDR3 reads TGTGCCAGCAGCGTAGCTTATCCCGGGGACTCCTACAATGAGCAGTTCTTC.

This clonotype was observed a few times. Here the CDR3 reads CASSPQGRQSYEQYF. CDR3 DNA: TGTGCCAGCAGCCCTCAGGGACGGCAATCCTACGAGCAGTACTTC. The genes are TRBV7-3 and TRBJ2-1; D possibly matches TRBD1 or TRBD2 (5 bases each). The DNA end is more similar to TRBJ2-7, so the J call may be wrong. This CDR3 region has 15 residues. In germline, CDR1 is SGHTA, CDR2 FQGTGA.

This clonotype was seen only a few times. J is TRBJ2-1 and V is TRBV15; D may correspond to TRBD1 or TRBD2 (5 bases each). Germline lookup yields CDR1 LNHNV and CDR2 YYDKDF (reference sequence). Trimming removed 1 base at V and 6 bases at J, with 13 bases between. This CDR3 contains 15 residues. The CDR3 DNA is TGTGCCACCAGCAGAGGTGGGGCGGGCGCCAATGAGCAGTTCTTC. Translating gives CATSRGGAGANEQFF.

This clonotype was observed a handful of times. The chain couples TRBV4-1 to TRBJ2-7; D is unresolved. The CDR3 contains 16 residues. Germline loops: CDR1 MGHRA, CDR2 YSYEKL. Between the trimmed V and J ends, which lost 4 bases and 0 bases, there was a span of 16 bases. For the CDR3, the DNA is TGCGCCAGCAGCCGGAGTGCCACCCCTAGCTCCTACGAGCAGTACTTC. Translated, it gives CASSRSATPSSYEQYF.

In its sample, this clonotype was seen a few times. The J gene is TRBJ1-5, the V gene TRBV19; maybe TRBD1 (5 bases). CDR1 is LNHDA, CDR2 SQIVND, per germline (reference sequence). The CDR3 is 14 amino acids. The V end lost 4 bases, the J end lost 4 bases, and 11 bases lay between the germline ends. Written as DNA, the CDR3 is TGTGCCAGTAGTAGGGAGGCAGGGAATCAGCCCCAGCATTTT. Translation gives CASSREAGNQPQHF.

This clonotype has only a few counts. The chain couples TRBV9 to TRBJ1-1; perhaps TRBD1 as D (6 bases). CDR3 length: 15 residues. Trimming took off 6 bases at V and 0 bases at J, with 15 bases between the two ends. Looked up from germline, CDR1 is SGDLS and CDR2 is YYNGEE. The CDR3 DNA sequence: TGTGCCAGCACCCTGGACAGTGAGATGAACACTGAAGCTTTCTTT. Translation: CASTLDSEMNTEAFF.

There are a few counts of this clonotype. The V call is TRBV18, the J call TRBJ2-1; D gene uncertain. Germline CDR1 and CDR2: KGHSH and LQKENI. Deletions cut 3 bases from V and 6 bases from J, with 15 bases between. The CDR3 loop spans 15 amino acids. CDR3 in DNA: TGTGCCAGCTCACCTAAAGCCCGCCAGGTCAATGAGCAGTTCTTC. Protein product: CASSPKARQVNEQFF.